This paragraph covers one T cell receptor (beta chain) sequence. Its antigen is still unknown. Base qualities are not at hand, and no much larger clone is one base apart. TCRbeta CDR3 regions were amplified from genomic DNA using the immunoSEQ Assay, a bias-controlled multiplex PCR. As for the original processing: The number of nucleated cells in each sample was estimated by amplification of reference gene primers within the assay. To quantify the absolute abundance of each unique TCRbeta CDR3 rearrangement, sequence reads were collapsed and filtered. For each sample, productive Simpson clonality was calculated as the square root of Simpson's diversity index across productive rearrangements. In its TCRdb copy, this immuneACCESS table keeps in-frame sequences only and misses some clones. Where compared with another copy, unresolved V genes explain less than half of these, and the others have no known cause. Clone size and V and J calls were adopted from that table, with D and trimming inferred from the DNA. The sample profile shows about 460,000 clones; 75% to 90% of them were found once. The ten top clones hold around 8% of the sample.

The data were obtained in a study of blood T cell repertoires in COVID-19 (TCRdb year 2020). Background for the entire study: Samples covering the acute and convalescent phases of COVID-19 were provided by collaborators in the United States, Italy and Spain. The prospective study material was composed of cDNA or gDNA derived from T cells, B-cell-depleted T cells, or PBMCs. Where available, HLA class I and class II types were taken from metadata supplied by the sample provider and were not determined by assay-based typing. Deeply sampled blood TCRbeta repertoires from subjects exposed to, actively infected with, or recovered from COVID-19 were included in the dataset. The samples were drawn from two sources: the first 160 participants of the ongoing ImmuneRACE study, and fewer than 1,500 subjects contributed by 6 global collaborators. The repertoires were released in a freely available public database intended as a resource for research on the immune response to SARS-CoV-2. Nearly every sample came with metadata listing a de-identified subject ID, COVID-19 status, age in years and sex. On the study overall, not on this receptor specifically: Clinical and demographic metadata were provided uncurated, with the amount varying by source and participant.

CDR1 GTSNPN and CDR2 SVGIG are derived from the germline V gene (reference sequence). The CDR3 spans 10 residues, from the cysteine through the phenylalanine. This entry keeps only the CDR3 DNA: 30 bases, framed from base 1. Trimming at the junction amounts to 1 base on V and 7 bases on J, and the germline ends lie 4 bases apart. In the prospective study, participants were 18 to 89 years old, resided in fewer than 25 geographic areas of the United States, and were enrolled through a virtual design. In the prospective study, cohorts were assigned on the basis of participant-reported clinical history obtained from a screening survey and a study questionnaire. For ImmuneRACE Cohort 3, a participant was defined as recovered based on two consecutive negative NP/OP PCR tests, clearance by a healthcare professional, or resolution of symptoms. Mobile phlebotomists in the prospective study collected whole blood, serum and a nasopharyngeal or oropharyngeal swab from every participant. Prospective study participants could optionally give additional blood draws and questionnaires over an approximately 2-month period. Blood samples from the prospective study were shipped frozen or at room temperature prior to DNA extraction.

The sequence was collected from a woman aged 55-70 years who had recovered from COVID-19. Sequencing was done on a sample of PBMCs or T cells enriched from blood (not recorded which). In this chain, TRBV30 is recombined with TRBJ2-5, with the D gene too uncertain to name. The CDR3 region has the sequence CAWSALTQYF. Here is the DNA: TGTGCCTGGAGTGCCTTGACCCAGTACTTC.